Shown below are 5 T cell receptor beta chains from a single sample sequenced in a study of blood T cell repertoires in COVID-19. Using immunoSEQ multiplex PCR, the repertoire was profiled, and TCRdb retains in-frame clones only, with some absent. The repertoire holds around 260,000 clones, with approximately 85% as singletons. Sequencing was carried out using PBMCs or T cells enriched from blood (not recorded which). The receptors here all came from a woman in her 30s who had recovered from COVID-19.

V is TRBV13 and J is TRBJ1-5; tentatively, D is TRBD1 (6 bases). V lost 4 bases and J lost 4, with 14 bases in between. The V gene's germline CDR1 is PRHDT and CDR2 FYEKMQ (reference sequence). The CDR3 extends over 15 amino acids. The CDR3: CASSSKIQGNQPQHF. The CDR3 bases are TGTGCCAGCAGCTCAAAAATACAGGGTAATCAGCCCCAGCATTTT.

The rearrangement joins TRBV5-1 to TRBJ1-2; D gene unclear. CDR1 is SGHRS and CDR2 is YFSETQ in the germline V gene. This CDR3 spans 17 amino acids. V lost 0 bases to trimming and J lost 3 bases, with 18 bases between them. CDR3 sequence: CASSLEAGGEWDYGYTF. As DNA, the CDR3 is TGCGCCAGCAGCTTGGAAGCGGGCGGGGAGTGGGACTATGGCTACACCTTC.

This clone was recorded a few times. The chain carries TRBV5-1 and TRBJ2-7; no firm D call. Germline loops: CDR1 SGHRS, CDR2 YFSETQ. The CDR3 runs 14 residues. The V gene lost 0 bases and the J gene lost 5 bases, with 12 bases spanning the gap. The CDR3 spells CASSLESFRDEQYF. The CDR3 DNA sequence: TGCGCCAGCAGCTTGGAGTCGTTTCGGGACGAGCAGTACTTC.

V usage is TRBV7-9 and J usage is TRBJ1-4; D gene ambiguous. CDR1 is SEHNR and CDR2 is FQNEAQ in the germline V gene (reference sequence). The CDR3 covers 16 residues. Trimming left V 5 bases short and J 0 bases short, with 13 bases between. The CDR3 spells CASSPTFYPTNEKLFF. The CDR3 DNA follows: TGTGCCAGCAGCCCTACGTTCTACCCAACTAATGAAAAACTGTTTTTT.

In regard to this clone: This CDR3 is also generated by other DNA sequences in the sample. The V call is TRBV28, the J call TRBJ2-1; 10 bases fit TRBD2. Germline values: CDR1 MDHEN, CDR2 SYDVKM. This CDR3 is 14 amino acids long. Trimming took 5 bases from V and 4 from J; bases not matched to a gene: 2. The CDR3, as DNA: TGTGCCAGCAGTCTAGCGGGAGTTTACAATGAGCAGTTCTTC. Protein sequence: CASSLAGVYNEQFF.